These 24 T cell receptor beta chains were all obtained from the same sample, sequenced in a study of cytomegalovirus exposure and HLA in healthy donors. The PCR employed 60 Vbeta primers together with 13 Jbeta primers. The data were produced by immunoSEQ multiplex PCR, yet TCRdb's version contains in-frame clones alone and is incomplete. Here the sample spans some 150,000 clones, about four fifths being singletons. What was sequenced was PBMCs. These receptors were taken from a woman aged 18-29 years in good health and CMV-seropositive.

Concerning this clone itself: Relative to the germline gene, one junction end is altered; a read error may explain this. V is TRBV5-6 and J is TRBJ1-6; tentatively, D is TRBD1 (5 bases). Per germline, CDR1 SGHDT and CDR2 YYEEEE. This CDR3 has 16 residues. This chain's CDR3 is CASSAMTDTYNSPLHF. CDR3 coding DNA: TGTGCCAGCAGCGCTATGACAGATACCTACAATTCACCCCTCCACTTT.

The J gene is TRBJ1-5, the V gene TRBV18, with 10 bases fitting TRBD1. V gave up 4 bases and J gave up 4 bases; unmatched junction bases: 13. The CDR3 sequence is 18 residues long. Germline values: CDR1 KGHSH, CDR2 LQKENI. In DNA, the CDR3 is TGTGCCAGCTCACAACTCCCGGGACAGGGGTTTGGGAATCAGCCCCAGCATTTT. This codes for CASSQLPGQGFGNQPQHF. Full variable domain (missing parts from reference TRBV18 and TRBJ1-5): NAGVMQNPRHLVRRRGQEARLRCSPMKGHSHVYWYRQLPEEGLKFMVYLQKENIIDESGMPKERFSAEFPKEGPSILRIQQVVRGDSAAYFCASSQLPGQGFGNQPQHFGDGTRLSIL.

In this sample, this clone turned up a few times. This chain joins TRBV30 and TRBJ1-2; D unclear. V gave up 0 bases and J gave up 2 bases, with 7 bases separating them. This CDR3 has 13 residues. Germline V lookup: CDR1 GTSNPN, CDR2 SVGIG (reference sequence). The CDR3 bases are TGTGCCTGGAGTGTTGTACTAAACTATGGCTACACCTTC. It yields the protein CAWSVVLNYGYTF.

The rearrangement uses TRBV28 and TRBJ2-5, with 10 bases that match TRBD2. Matching the DNA end better, TRBJ2-7 makes the J call doubtful. The CDR3 consists of 17 residues. Germline CDR1 reads MDHEN; CDR2 reads SYDVKM. The CDR3 sequence: CASSGIRASGGSYEQYF. For the CDR3, the DNA is TGTGCCAGCAGTGGGATTAGGGCTAGCGGGGGATCCTACGAGCAGTACTTC.

The J gene is TRBJ2-3, the V gene TRBV7-3; D is possibly TRBD2 (7 bases). V lost 1 base and J lost 1, with 9 bases in between. Germline CDR1 and CDR2: SGHTA and FQGTGA. The CDR3 contains 15 residues. CDR3 sequence reads: CASSLSGGRTDTQYF. The CDR3 nucleotides are TGTGCCAGCAGCTTAAGCGGGGGCCGCACAGATACGCAGTATTTT.

V is TRBV7-2 and J is TRBJ2-1; D is undetermined. The CDR3 has 15 residues. Trimming left V 0 bases short and J 5 bases short, with 11 bases between. Germline-derived CDR1 and CDR2 are SGHTA and FQGNSA. CDR3 nucleotides: TGTGCCAGCAGCTTAGCCGGGTTACCCGACAATGAGCAGTTCTTC. Its translation is CASSLAGLPDNEQFF.

V usage is TRBV30 and J usage is TRBJ1-6; D possibly corresponds to TRBD1 (5 bases). V lost 1 base, J lost 8 bases, and 12 bases lay in between. This CDR3 is 14 amino acids long. Germline V gene lookup returns CDR1 GTSNPN and CDR2 SVGIG (reference sequence). CDR3 protein: CAWSEGKYDSPLHF. In nucleotides, the CDR3 is TGTGCCTGGAGTGAGGGGAAATACGATTCACCCCTCCACTTT.

The rearrangement uses TRBV4-2 and TRBJ2-1; D gene unclear. Germline CDR1 reads LGHNA; CDR2 reads YNFKEQ. Between the trimmed V and J ends, which lost 0 bases and 2 bases, there was a span of 8 bases. The CDR3 spans 15 residues. The CDR3 sequence: CASSQDRGAYNEQFF. CDR3 in DNA: TGTGCCAGCAGCCAAGATCGCGGAGCCTACAATGAGCAGTTCTTC.

The CDR3 DNA reads TGTGCCAGCAGTAACGGACAGGGAGGTCAGCCCCAGCATTTT. Translated, it gives CASSNGQGGQPQHF. The chain couples TRBV27 to TRBJ1-5, with 8 bases that match TRBD1. With 5 bases clipped from V and 6 bases from J, the junction kept 6 bases outside the gene matches. The CDR3 has 14 residues. In germline, CDR1 is MNHEY, CDR2 SMNVEV (reference sequence).

A remark on this clone: One junction end disagrees with the germline gene, perhaps due to a read error. V gene TRBV7-9 combines with J gene TRBJ1-4, with a weak D call TRBD1 (6 bases). Germline-derived CDR1 and CDR2 are SEHNR and FQNEAQ (reference sequence). CDR3 length: 15 residues. Written as DNA, the CDR3 is TGTTCCAGCAGCTTGGCCGGGACACCCGATGAAAAACTGTTTTTT. As protein: CSSSLAGTPDEKLFF. Complete variable domain (other parts from reference TRBV7-9 and TRBJ1-4): DTGVSQNPRHKITKRGQNVTFRCDPISEHNRLYWYRQTLGQGPEFLTYFQNEAQLEKSRLLSDRFSAERPKGSFSTLEIQRTEQGDSAMYLCSSSLAGTPDEKLFFGSGTQLSVL.

The chain joins TRBV28 to TRBJ1-3; possibly TRBD1 for D (5 bases). The CDR3 runs to 15 residues. V lost 1 base to trimming and J lost 1 base, with 8 bases between them. The germline gives CDR1 MDHEN, CDR2 SYDVKM. The CDR3 loop reads CASSLSGGSGNTIYF. Here the CDR3 DNA reads TGTGCCAGCAGTTTATCCGGGGGGTCTGGAAACACCATATATTTT.

V and J are TRBV5-1 and TRBJ2-2; D perhaps matches TRBD1 (5 bases). Germline V lookup: CDR1 SGHRS, CDR2 YFSETQ. Trimming left V 3 bases short and J 4 bases short, with 16 bases between. There are 16 residues in the CDR3. This chain's CDR3 is CASSSSDTYSTGELFF. The CDR3 DNA reads as TGCGCCAGCAGCTCTTCGGACACCTACTCCACCGGGGAGCTGTTTTTT.

The chain joins TRBV29-1 to TRBJ2-7; 7 bases agree with TRBD1. The CDR3 is 14 residues long. CDR1 is SQVTM and CDR2 is ANQGSEA in the germline V gene. The V and J ends lost 1 base and 6 bases, in that order; junction bases with no gene match: 9. This chain's CDR3 is CSVEGTGDSGEQYF. CDR3 bases: TGCAGCGTTGAAGGGACAGGAGACTCTGGCGAGCAGTACTTC.

This chain links TRBV4-3 with TRBJ1-4; D might be TRBD1 (5 bases). The CDR3 consists of 15 residues. CDR1 is LGHNA, CDR2 YSLEER, per germline. V lost 1 base and J lost 8, with 14 bases in between. In DNA form, the CDR3 reads TGCGCCAGCAGCCAAGTCAACAGGTTACCCGAAAAACTGTTTTTT. This sequence encodes CASSQVNRLPEKLFF.

This sequence joins TRBV16 and TRBJ1-2, with D uncertain. Trimming removed 3 bases at V and 2 bases at J, with 7 bases between. This CDR3 has 13 residues. CDR1 and CDR2 (germline): KGHSY, FQNENV. In DNA form, the CDR3 reads TGTGCCAGCAGCCAGCACTACAACTATGGCTACACCTTC. It codes for CASSQHYNYGYTF.

The rearrangement links TRBV5-6 to TRBJ1-1, with 7 bases fitting TRBD1. V trimming: 3 bases; J trimming: 4 bases; junction bases outside the gene matches: 3. This CDR3 region has 13 residues. The germline V gene encodes CDR1 SGHDT and CDR2 YYEEEE. Written as DNA, the CDR3 is TGTGCCAGCAGCTCCGGGACAGTCACTGAAGCTTTCTTT. As protein: CASSSGTVTEAFF.

The V and J genes are TRBV5-1 and TRBJ2-3, with D possibly being TRBD1 (6 bases). The CDR3 spans 14 residues. The germline gives CDR1 SGHRS, CDR2 YFSETQ. The V end lost 4 bases, the J end lost 2 bases, and 11 bases lay between the germline ends. The CDR3, as DNA: TGCGCCAGCAGCCGGGACACCTACACAGATACGCAGTATTTT. This sequence encodes CASSRDTYTDTQYF.

This clone has more than one count but fewer than ten. This chain uses TRBV29-1 with TRBJ1-1; 7 nucleotides match TRBD1. The germline V gene encodes CDR1 SQVTM and CDR2 ANQGSEA. The CDR3 sequence is 11 residues long. Germline trimming cut 6 bases from V and 5 bases from J; bases unmatched to any gene: 3. The CDR3 protein is CSVLRGTEAFF. The CDR3 DNA is TGCAGCGTCCTCAGGGGGACTGAAGCTTTCTTT.

The chain couples TRBV6-4 to TRBJ2-3, with 9 positions matching TRBD1. Trimming removed 5 bases from V and 15 bases from J; junction bases left unmatched: 12. Germline V gene lookup returns CDR1 MRHNA and CDR2 SNTAGT. This CDR3 is built from 13 residues. The CDR3 loop reads CASSKDPGQGIYF. In nucleotides, the CDR3 is TGTGCCAGCAGTAAAGATCCTGGACAGGGGATTTATTTT.

This sequence joins TRBV4-2 and TRBJ2-3; TRBD2 aligns across 10 bases. Germline V gives CDR1 LGHNA, CDR2 YNFKEQ. J gave up 0 bases and V 5 bases, and 5 bases lay outside the gene matches. This CDR3 has 16 amino acids. This CDR3 is CASSSGLAASTDTQYF. In nucleotides, the CDR3 is TGTGCCAGCAGCTCCGGACTAGCGGCTAGCACAGATACGCAGTATTTT.

This chain uses TRBV29-1 with TRBJ1-4; TRBD1 agrees at 9 bases. Germline V gene sequence: CDR1 SQVTM, CDR2 ANQGSEA. J lost 7 bases, V lost 3 bases, and 3 bases had no gene match. This CDR3 spans 13 amino acids. CDR3 DNA sequence: TGCAGCGTTGAGGACAGGGGTGGTGAAAAACTGTTTTTT. It is translated as CSVEDRGGEKLFF.

This chain uses TRBV5-4 with TRBJ2-7; 8 positions agree with TRBD1. The J segment lost 0 bases and the V segment lost 9 bases, leaving 11 bases of the junction unmatched. This CDR3 is 15 amino acids long. CDR1 and CDR2 from the germline V gene are SGHNT and YYREEE (reference sequence). The CDR3: CATYSGGDFSYEQYF. Written as DNA, the CDR3 is TGTGCCACCTATTCAGGGGGCGACTTCTCCTACGAGCAGTACTTC.

The chain combines TRBV18 with TRBJ2-1; D perhaps matches TRBD1 (6 bases). V was trimmed by 3 bases and J by 5 bases, leaving 11 bases between them. The CDR3 contains 14 residues. Germline V gene data show CDR1 as KGHSH and CDR2 as LQKENI. The CDR3 is CASSPRTEDNEQFF. The CDR3 DNA sequence: TGTGCCAGCTCACCCCGGACAGAGGACAATGAGCAGTTCTTC. The whole variable domain, remainder taken from reference TRBV18 and TRBJ2-1, is NAGVMQNPRHLVRRRGQEARLRCSPMKGHSHVYWYRQLPEEGLKFMVYLQKENIIDESGMPKERFSAEFPKEGPSILRIQQVVRGDSAAYFCASSPRTEDNEQFFGPGTRLTVL.

J is TRBJ2-1 and V is TRBV9, with unresolved D. This CDR3 is 14 amino acids long. Between the trimmed V and J ends, which lost 3 bases and 7 bases, there was a span of 14 bases. Germline V gene sequence: CDR1 SGDLS, CDR2 YYNGEE. The CDR3, as DNA: TGTGCCAGCAGCGAAGAGTACGCCTCAAATGAGCAGTTCTTC. It encodes CASSEEYASNEQFF.